These T cell receptor beta chains were read from a single sample in a study of a mutant IDH1 vaccine in newly diagnosed glioma. Profiling relied on immunoSEQ multiplex PCR, and the TCRdb table lists in-frame clones only, not all of them. Among some 70,000 clones listed, around 79% were seen once. The sample consisted of PBMCs, taken from a glioma patient treated with radiotherapy, temozolomide or both. All receptors derive from a man aged 45-60 years with glioma. Both conserved end residues are part of each CDR3. The D gene is left open where the match is weak. Clone size is given for some rows only: seen once, a few or many times, or a class if the clone is expanded.

TRBV28	NA	NA	TRBJ1-1	CASSGLPNTEAFF	TGTGCCAGCAGTGGGCTTCCGAACACTGAAGCTTTCTTT
TRBV5-1	few	NA	TRBJ1-4	CASSLVGADEKLFF	TGCGCCAGCAGCTTGGTGGGGGCCGATGAAAAACTGTTTTTT
TRBV5-1	NA	NA	TRBJ2-2	CASGYTGELFF	TGCGCCAGCGGGTACACCGGGGAGCTGTTTTTT
TRBV5-4	NA	NA	TRBJ1-2	CASSLGPGTDYGYTF	TGTGCCAGCAGCTTGGGCCCCGGGACGGACTATGGCTACACCTTC
TRBV9	NA	TRBD2	TRBJ2-1	CASSATSGGHYNEQFF	TGTGCCAGCAGCGCGACTAGCGGGGGTCACTACAATGAGCAGTTCTTC
TRBV2	NA	NA	TRBJ2-6	CASSRTAGANVLTF	TGTGCCAGCAGTCGGACTGCTGGGGCCAACGTCCTGACTTTC
TRBV6-5	once	NA	TRBJ1-6	CASQGWSYNSPLHF	TGTGCCAGTCAGGGGTGGTCCTATAATTCACCCCTCCACTTT
TRBV9	NA	TRBD1	TRBJ1-5	CASSLTGVDNQPQHF	TGTGCCAGCAGCTTAACAGGGGTGGACAATCAGCCCCAGCATTTT
TRBV5-6	few	NA	TRBJ2-7	CASSLGDADEQYF	TGTGCCAGCAGCTTGGGGGATGCGGACGAGCAGTACTTC
TRBV30	NA	TRBD1	TRBJ1-5	CAWSVQGGQPQHF	TGTGCCTGGAGTGTACAGGGGGGGCAGCCCCAGCATTTT